This T cell receptor (beta chain) was retrieved from a study of cytomegalovirus exposure and HLA in healthy donors. This clone appeared a few times. Its antigen is not known. Amplification used 60 Vbeta primers and 13 Jbeta primers. Data came from immunoSEQ multiplex PCR; TCRdb stores just in-frame clones and leaves some out. The top ten hold about 3% of the sample, which has around 100,000 clones, around 80% seen once. Study findings and constraints: In a later analysis, specific HLA alleles were associated with 15,000 or so TCR beta sequences at a 0.05 false discovery rate.

In germline, CDR1 is SQVTM, CDR2 ANQGSEA. The CDR3 has 10 residues. Trimming stripped 8 bases from V and 4 bases from J, with 9 bases between. The V and J genes are TRBV29-1 and TRBJ2-7; D might be TRBD1 (5 bases). Sequencing used PBMCs. This receptor was taken from a woman in her thirties or forties in good health and CMV-seronegative. CDR3 amino acids: CSRGRYEQYF. For the CDR3, the DNA is TGCAGCAGGGGAAGGTACGAGCAGTACTTC.